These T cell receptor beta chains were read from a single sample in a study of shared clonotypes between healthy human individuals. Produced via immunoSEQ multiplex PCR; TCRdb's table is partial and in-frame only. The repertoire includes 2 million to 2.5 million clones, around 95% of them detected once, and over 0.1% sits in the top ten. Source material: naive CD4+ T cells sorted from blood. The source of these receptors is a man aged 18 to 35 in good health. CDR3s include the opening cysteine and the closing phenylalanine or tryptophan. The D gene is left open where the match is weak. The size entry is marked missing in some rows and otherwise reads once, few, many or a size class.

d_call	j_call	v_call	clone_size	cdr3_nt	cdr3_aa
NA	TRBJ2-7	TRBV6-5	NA	TGTGCCAGCAGTTACGGGCAGCCCTACGAGCAGTACTTC	CASSYGQPYEQYF
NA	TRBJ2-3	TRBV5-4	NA	TGTGCCAGCAGCCAACCGACGGCTAGCACAGATACGCAGTATTTT	CASSQPTASTDTQYF
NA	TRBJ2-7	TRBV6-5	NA	TGTGCCAGCAGACCGACGGTTGAAGTGGAGTACTTC	CASRPTVEVEYF
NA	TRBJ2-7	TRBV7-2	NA	TGTGCCAGCAGCGCGGGACACGGAAGCTACGAGCAGTACTTC	CASSAGHGSYEQYF
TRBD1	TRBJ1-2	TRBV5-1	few	TGCGCCAGCAGCGTAACAGGGGAGGGGTATGGCTACACCTTC	CASSVTGEGYGYTF
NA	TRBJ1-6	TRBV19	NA	TGTGCCAGTAGTATGGGGAGAACCAATTCACCCCTCCACTTT	CASSMGRTNSPLHF
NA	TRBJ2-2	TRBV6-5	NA	TGTGCCAGCAGTAGGGGAGGAGCCGGGGAGCTGTTTTTT	CASSRGGAGELFF
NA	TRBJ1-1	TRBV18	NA	TGTGCCAGCTCACCACTTGAAGGGGGAGGCTCTGAAGCTTTCTTT	CASSPLEGGGSEAFF
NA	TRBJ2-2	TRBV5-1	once	TGCGCCAGCACCCTAGGGGGGACCCGATTGCACACCGGGGAGCTGTTTTTT	CASTLGGTRLHTGELFF
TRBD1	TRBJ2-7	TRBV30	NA	TGTGCCTGGGGACAGGGTGGCGAGCAGTACTTC	CAWGQGGEQYF
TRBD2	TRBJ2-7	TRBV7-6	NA	TGTGCCAGCAGCCGTATAAGCGGGAGAGGTTACGAGCAGTACTTC	CASSRISGRGYEQYF
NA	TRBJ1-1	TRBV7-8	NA	TGTGCCAGCAGCCCTTTCAGGGGTACCCCTGAAGCTTTCTTT	CASSPFRGTPEAFF
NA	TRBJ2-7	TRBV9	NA	TGTGCCAGCAGCGCACAGGACGGCCCCTACGAGCAGTACTTC	CASSAQDGPYEQYF
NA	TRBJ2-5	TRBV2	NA	TGTGCCAGCAGTGATTTTATCCAAGAGACCCAGTACTTC	CASSDFIQETQYF
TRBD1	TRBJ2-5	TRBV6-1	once	TGTGCCAGCAGTCTGGACAGGGTGGGAGAGACCCAGTACTTC	CASSLDRVGETQYF
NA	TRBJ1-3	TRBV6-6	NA	TGTGCCAGCAGTTACGGGGGCGTGGGTGGAAACACCATATATTTT	CASSYGGVGGNTIYF
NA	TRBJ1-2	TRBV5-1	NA	TGCGCCAGCAGCTTCTCAGGGGACTATGGCTACACCTTC	CASSFSGDYGYTF
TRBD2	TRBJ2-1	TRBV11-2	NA	TGTGCCAGCAGCTTATCCCGACTAGCGGGAGTGAGTGAGCAGTTCTTC	CASSLSRLAGVSEQFF
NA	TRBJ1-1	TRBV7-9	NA	TGTGCCAGCAGCTTAGAAGGCGGCGCCCTGAACACTGAAGCTTTCTTT	CASSLEGGALNTEAFF
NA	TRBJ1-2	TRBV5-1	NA	TGCGCCAGCAGCCAAACCTGGGGTGCCGGCTACACCTTC	CASSQTWGAGYTF
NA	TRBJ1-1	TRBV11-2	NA	TGTGCCAGCAGCTTAGACTTGGGACTAGGGACTGAAGCTTTCTTT	CASSLDLGLGTEAFF
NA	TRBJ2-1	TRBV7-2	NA	TGTGCCAGCAGCTTAGGCAGGGGTAGGTATGAGCAGTTCTTC	CASSLGRGRYEQFF
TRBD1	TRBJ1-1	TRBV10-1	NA	TGCGCCAGCAGTGAAGTCAGGGGGAGGACTGAAGCTTTCTTT	CASSEVRGRTEAFF
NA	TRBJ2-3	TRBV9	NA	TGTGCCAGCAGCGCACTACAGGATACCACAGATACGCAGTATTTT	CASSALQDTTDTQYF
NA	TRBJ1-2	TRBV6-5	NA	TGTGCCAGCAGTTTGGGACCTGGGGGGAACTATGGCTACACCTTC	CASSLGPGGNYGYTF
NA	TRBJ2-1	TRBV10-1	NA	TGCGCCAGCAGTGAGTCAGCAGCGGTAATTAATGAGCAGTTCTTC	CASSESAAVINEQFF
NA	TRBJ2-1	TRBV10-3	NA	TGTGCCATCAGAGGGGGCGGGAGTCCGAATGAGCAGTTCTTC	CAIRGGGSPNEQFF
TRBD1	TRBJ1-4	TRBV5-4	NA	TGTGCCAGCAGCTTCAGGGGGCTGGGTGAAAAACTGTTTTTT	CASSFRGLGEKLFF
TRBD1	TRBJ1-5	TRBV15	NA	TGTGCCACCAGCAGATGGGGACAGGGCCGCAATCAGCCCCAGCATTTT	CATSRWGQGRNQPQHF
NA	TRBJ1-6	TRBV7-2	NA	TGTGCCAGCAGTTCCGACACAGCCTATACGGCCCTCCACTTT	CASSSDTAYTALHF
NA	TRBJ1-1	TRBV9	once	TGTGCCAGCAGCGTAGCATTGCAGAACACTGAAGCTTTCTTT	CASSVALQNTEAFF
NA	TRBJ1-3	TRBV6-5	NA	TGTGCCAGCAGTCCCCCGACAGTTTCTGGAAACACCATATATTTT	CASSPPTVSGNTIYF
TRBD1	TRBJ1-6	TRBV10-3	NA	TGTGCCATCAGAGACAGGGGTGATTCACCCCTCCACTTT	CAIRDRGDSPLHF
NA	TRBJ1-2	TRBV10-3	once	TGTGCCATCAGTGACAGTCTACCCGCCCTCTACACCTTC	CAISDSLPALYTF
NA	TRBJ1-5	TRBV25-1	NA	TGTGCCAGCAGTGAGCACGGGAGTGTCAATCAGCCCCAGCATTTT	CASSEHGSVNQPQHF
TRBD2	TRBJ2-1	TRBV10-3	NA	TGTGCCATCAGTGAGCCAGACGGGACTAGCGGGAGTAATGAGCAGTTCTTC	CAISEPDGTSGSNEQFF
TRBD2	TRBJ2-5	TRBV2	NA	TGTGCCAGCAGTGCTAAGACCTGGACTAGCGGGGGGGAGACCCAGTACTTC	CASSAKTWTSGGETQYF
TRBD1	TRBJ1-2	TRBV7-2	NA	TGTGCCAGCAGCCCGTCCTGGGACAGGGTTAACTATGGCTACACCTTC	CASSPSWDRVNYGYTF
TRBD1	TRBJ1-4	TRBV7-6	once	TGTGCCAGCAGCTCCCGGGACAGGGGGCTCGGAGGTGAAAAACTGTTTTTT	CASSSRDRGLGGEKLFF
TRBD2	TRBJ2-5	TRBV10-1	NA	TGCGCCAGCAGTGGAGGGCTAGCGGGGGGGCAAGAGACCCAGTACTTC	CASSGGLAGGQETQYF
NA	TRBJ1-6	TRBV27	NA	TGTGCCAGCAGTCCCCGGGCCACAGGGAACTCACCCCTCCACTTT	CASSPRATGNSPLHF
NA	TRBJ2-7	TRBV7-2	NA	TGTGCCAGCAGCTTAAGGGACTGGTACAGTTCCTACGAGCAGTACTTC	CASSLRDWYSSYEQYF
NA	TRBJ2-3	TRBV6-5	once	TGTGCCAGCACTGACCCACATATGGCGCAGTATTTT	CASTDPHMAQYF
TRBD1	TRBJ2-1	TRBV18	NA	TGTGCCAGCTCCTCCTTGGGACAGAATGAGCAGTTCTTC	CASSSLGQNEQFF
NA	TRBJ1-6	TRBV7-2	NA	TGTGCCAGCAGCTTACTCGTGGCGTCACCCCTCCACTTT	CASSLLVASPLHF
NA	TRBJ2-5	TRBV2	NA	TGTGCCAGCAGTGAAGTCGGTCTGAGGGGGGAGACCCAGTACTTC	CASSEVGLRGETQYF
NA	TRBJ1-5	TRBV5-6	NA	TGTGCCAGCAGCTTGTGGGGGGGCAATCAGCCCCAGCATTTT	CASSLWGGNQPQHF
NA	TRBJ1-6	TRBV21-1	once	TGTGCCAGCAGCAGACCCCGGGACAGGGAATTTTATTCACCCCTCCACTTT	CASSRPRDREFYSPLHF
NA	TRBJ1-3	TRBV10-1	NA	TGCGCCAGCAGTGACCGTTCCTCTGGAAACACCATATATTTT	CASSDRSSGNTIYF
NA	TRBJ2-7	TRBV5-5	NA	TGTGCCAGCAACCCCGGCCTAGCAAACACCTACGAGCAGTACTTC	CASNPGLANTYEQYF
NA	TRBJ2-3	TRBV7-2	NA	TGTGCCAGCAGCCCCTCCCCCTCTAAGGGTATGGATACGCAGTATTTT	CASSPSPSKGMDTQYF
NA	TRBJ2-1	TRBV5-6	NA	TGTGCCAGCAGCGCGAGTAAGTACAATGAGCAGTTCTTC	CASSASKYNEQFF
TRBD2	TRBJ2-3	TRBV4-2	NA	TGTGCCAGCAGCCAAGATGTCGGCGGGGGGGCCGGGAATACGCAGTATTTT	CASSQDVGGGAGNTQYF
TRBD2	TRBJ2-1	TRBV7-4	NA	TGTGCCAGCAGCTCTAGCCGGGGGAGCGGACTAGCGGCCTACAATGAGCAGTTCTTC	CASSSSRGSGLAAYNEQFF
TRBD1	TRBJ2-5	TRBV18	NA	TGTGCCAGCTCACCAGCGACAGGGGAGGTAGAGACCCAGTACTTC	CASSPATGEVETQYF